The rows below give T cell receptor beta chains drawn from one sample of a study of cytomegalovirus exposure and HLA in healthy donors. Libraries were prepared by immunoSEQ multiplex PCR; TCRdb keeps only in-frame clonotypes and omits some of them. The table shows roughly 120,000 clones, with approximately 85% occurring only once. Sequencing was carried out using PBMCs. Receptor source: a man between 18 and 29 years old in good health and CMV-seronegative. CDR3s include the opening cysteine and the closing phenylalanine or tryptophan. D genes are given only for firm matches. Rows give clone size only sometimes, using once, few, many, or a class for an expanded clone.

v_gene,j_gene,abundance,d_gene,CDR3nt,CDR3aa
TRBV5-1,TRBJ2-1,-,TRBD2,TGCGCCAGCAGCGTCCCTAGCGGGGGGCCATACAATGAGCAGTTCTTC,CASSVPSGGPYNEQFF
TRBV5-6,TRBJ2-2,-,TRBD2,TGTGCCAGCAGCTTGGCCGGGACTAACGACGGGACCGGGGAGCTGTTTTTT,CASSLAGTNDGTGELFF
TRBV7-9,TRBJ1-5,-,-,TGTGCCACCGGTGAGCCCCAGCATTTT,CATGEPQHF
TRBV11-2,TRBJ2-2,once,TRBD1,TGTGCCAGCAGCCCGGGACAGACCTCTAGAGTGTTTTTT,CASSPGQTSRVFF
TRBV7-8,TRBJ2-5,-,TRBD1,TGTGCCAGCAGCTTAGACAGGGGCGAGACCCAGTACTTC,CASSLDRGETQYF
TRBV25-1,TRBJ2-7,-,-,TGTGCCAGCAGTGATACCAGTTTCGGGGAGCAGTACTTC,CASSDTSFGEQYF
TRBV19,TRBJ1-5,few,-,TGTGCCAGTATGGGAGGGGCGTCGGGGAATCAGCCCCAGCATTTT,CASMGGASGNQPQHF
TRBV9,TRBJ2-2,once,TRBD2,TGTGCCAGCAGCGTAGACCCCACTAGCGGGCTAAACACCGGGGAGCTGTTTTTT,CASSVDPTSGLNTGELFF
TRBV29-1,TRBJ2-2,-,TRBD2,TGCAGCGTTGTCCTTTCGGGGGGGCTTTACACCGGGGAGCTGTTTTTT,CSVVLSGGLYTGELFF
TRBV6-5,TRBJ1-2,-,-,TGTGCCAGCAGAGAGGTTAACTATGGCTACACCTTC,CASREVNYGYTF
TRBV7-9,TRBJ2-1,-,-,TGTGCCAGCAGCTTAGTGTCCGGGAGCGGTTACAATGAGCAGTTCTTC,CASSLVSGSGYNEQFF
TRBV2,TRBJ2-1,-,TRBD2,TGTGCCAGCAGGGGACTAGCGAGCGGTGAGCAGTTCTTC,CASRGLASGEQFF
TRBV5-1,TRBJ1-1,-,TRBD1,TGCGCCAGCAGCCTGGGCGACAGGGGAGGGATGAACACTGAAGCTTTCTTT,CASSLGDRGGMNTEAFF
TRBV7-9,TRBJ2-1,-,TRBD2,TGTGCCAGCAGCTCGGGGACTAAAGGAAATGAGCAGTTCTTC,CASSSGTKGNEQFF
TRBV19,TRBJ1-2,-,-,TGTGCCAGTAGTCCAAGGGGATTGGAGGGCTACACCTTC,CASSPRGLEGYTF
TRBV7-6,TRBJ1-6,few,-,TGTGCCAGCAGCGTCAATCGGCAGGGGACTTCACCCCTCCACTTT,CASSVNRQGTSPLHF
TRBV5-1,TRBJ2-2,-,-,TGCGCCAGCAGCTTGGGTAGGCAGGACACCGGGGAGCTGTTTTTT,CASSLGRQDTGELFF
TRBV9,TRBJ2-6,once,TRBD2,TGTGCCAGCAGCGACTCGCCGGGACTAGCGGGAAACTCTGGGGCCAACGTCCTGACTTTC,CASSDSPGLAGNSGANVLTF
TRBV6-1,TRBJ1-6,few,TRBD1,TGTGCCAGCAGTTTACAGGGGACTGGACGTTCACCCCTCCACTTT,CASSLQGTGRSPLHF
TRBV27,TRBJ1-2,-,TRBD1,TGTGCCAGCAGTAGGGACAGGTTCTATGGCTACACCTTC,CASSRDRFYGYTF
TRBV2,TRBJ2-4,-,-,TGTGCCAGCAGTGGCCCCGGGGTCACCAAAAACATTCAGTACTTC,CASSGPGVTKNIQYF
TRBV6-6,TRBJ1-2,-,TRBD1,TGTGCCAGCATCGCCGGACAGGGGGATTATGGCTACACCTTC,CASIAGQGDYGYTF